Listed here are 25 T cell receptor beta chains from one sample, sequenced in a study of CD8 T cells in ankylosing spondylitis (dated by TCRdb to 2015 to 2018). Results the study describes overall, beyond this receptor: Blood from ankylosing spondylitis patients appeared to be characterized by a TCR beta motif composed of under 10 highly homologous amino acid variants.

These receptors' antigens are unknown. Libraries came from 5' RACE. Sequencing relied on an Illumina HiSeq 2500. TCRdb's own reprocessing of the public reads used fastp at Q25 and MiXCR and kept productive beta chains. Rows with one shared CDR3 protein collapse into an entry with the most common genes and DNA. The table for this sample lists roughly 700,000 distinct CDR3 sequences; roughly 19% of them were counted only once. The top ten constitute around 20% of the sample. Sequencing was done on a sample of blood, either unsorted or a sorted T cell fraction (not recorded which). These receptors all stem from a male donor with ankylosing spondylitis.

This clonotype occurred many times. V usage is TRBV6-1 and J usage is TRBJ1-1, with 9 bases lining up with TRBD1. The V gene end was trimmed by 6 bases and the J gene end by 0 bases; junction bases not matched to a gene: 2. Germline CDR1 MNHNS, CDR2 SASEGT. There are 14 residues in the CDR3. DNA for the CDR3: TGTGCCAGCAGCTGGGACAGGGTGAACACTGAAGCTTTCTTT. It specifies CASSWDRVNTEAFF.

This clonotype was seen more than once but under ten times. The chain employs TRBV4-3 and TRBJ2-3; tentatively, D is TRBD2 (6 bases). This CDR3 is built from 15 residues. Germline V gives CDR1 LGHNA, CDR2 YSLEER. V was clipped by 3 bases and J by 4 bases, with 14 bases between them. CDR3 in DNA: TGCGCCAGCAGCCATTTTTTAAGCGGGCCAGATACGCAGTATTTT. This encodes CASSHFLSGPDTQYF.

This clonotype came up many times. The CDR3: CASSYGRDSPQHF. For the CDR3, the DNA is TGTGCCAGCAGTTATGGCCGGGACAGTCCCCAGCATTTT. This chain uses TRBV12-3 or TRBV12-4 with TRBJ1-5; 7 bases line up with TRBD1. V trimming: 4 bases; J trimming: 10 bases; junction bases outside the gene matches: 7. The CDR3 is 13 residues long.

The CDR3 is CASSARQGGNTIYF. CDR3 bases: TGTGCCAGCAGCGCCCGACAGGGAGGAAACACCATATATTTT. The chain joins TRBV3-1 to TRBJ1-3, with 7 bases lining up with TRBD1. Per the germline V gene, CDR1 is LGHDT and CDR2 is YNNKEL (reference sequence). J gave up 4 bases and V 5 bases, and 5 bases lay outside the gene matches. The CDR3 consists of 14 residues.

In this sample, this clonotype turned up a few times. The chain uses TRBV2 and TRBJ2-3, with D maybe TRBD2 (6 bases). V lost 3 bases and J lost 6, with 13 bases in between. The CDR3 extends over 14 amino acids. Per germline, CDR1 SNHLY and CDR2 FYNNEI. This CDR3 reads CASSEGTYGDTQYF. CDR3 nucleotide sequence: TGTGCCAGCAGTGAGGGGACTTATGGGGATACGCAGTATTTT.

The chain uses TRBV19 and TRBJ2-7; D possibly corresponds to TRBD1 (5 bases). In germline, CDR1 is LNHDA, CDR2 SQIVND (reference sequence). V shed 5 bases and J shed 6 bases, with 14 bases lying between them. CDR3 length: 13 residues. CDR3 DNA: TGTGCCAGTAGTTTAGGACAAACCCTCGAGCAGTACTTC. Its translation is CASSLGQTLEQYF. The full variable domain, in which reference TRBV19 and TRBJ2-7 provide the parts outside the CDR3, is DGGITQSPKYLFRKEGQNVTLSCEQNLNHDAMYWYRQDPGQGLRLIYYSQIVNDFQKGDIAEGYSVSREKKESFPLTVTSAQKNPTAFYLCASSLGQTLEQYFGPGTRLTVT.

The chain links TRBV24-1 to TRBJ2-1; weak D call: TRBD1 (6 bases). The CDR3 is made up of 17 amino acids. CDR1 is KGHDR, CDR2 SFDVKD, per germline. Trimming cost V 3 bases and J 9 bases, with 23 bases left between them. The CDR3 sequence is CATSDHRVNGGFGEQFF. The CDR3, as DNA: TGTGCCACCAGTGATCACAGGGTTAACGGCGGATTCGGTGAGCAGTTCTTC.

Only a few counts were recorded for this clonotype. This chain uses TRBV20-1 with TRBJ2-1, with TRBD2 matching over 9 bases. Germline V gene sequence: CDR1 DFQATT, CDR2 SNEGSKA (reference sequence). There are 15 residues in the CDR3. V dropped 3 bases and J dropped 9; count of bases not matched to a gene: 12. Written as DNA, the CDR3 is TGCAGTGCTAGTACTAAGGAGCGGGGGGTCCCTGAGCAGTTCTTC. This translates into CSASTKERGVPEQFF.

V and J are TRBV6-2 or TRBV6-3 and TRBJ2-7, with D unclear. V was cut by 5 bases and J by 2 bases, with 10 bases left in between. The CDR3 contains 13 residues. Germline loops: CDR1 MNHEY, CDR2 SVGEGT. The CDR3 region has the DNA TGTGCCAGCAGTCCCTTGGCCACCTACGAGCAGTACTTC. It translates to CASSPLATYEQYF.

The chain is built from TRBV13 and TRBJ2-5, with a tentative D call TRBD1 (5 bases). The ends were cut back, 5 bases at V and 1 base at J, with 11 bases in the middle. Germline assignment: CDR1 PRHDT and CDR2 FYEKMQ (reference sequence). The CDR3 length is 14 residues. The chain's CDR3 is CASSLRQFQETQYF. The DNA of the CDR3 is TGTGCCAGCAGCCTAAGACAGTTCCAAGAGACCCAGTACTTC. The full variable domain, rest sourced from reference TRBV13 and TRBJ2-5, is AAGVIQSPRHLIKEKRETATLKCYPIPRHDTVYWYQQGPGQDPQFLISFYEKMQSDKGSIPDRFSAQQFSDYHSELNMSSLELGDSALYFCASSLRQFQETQYFGPGTRLLVL.

This clonotype was counted ten times or more. The chain employs TRBV12-3 or TRBV12-4 and TRBJ1-5; 10 nucleotides line up with TRBD1. This CDR3 is built from 16 residues. V gave up 1 base and J gave up 4 bases; unmatched junction bases: 4. The CDR3 region has the DNA TGTGCCAGCAGTTTAGAGAGGGACAGGGGAAATCAGCCCCAGCATTTT. Its translation: CASSLERDRGNQPQHF.

In this sample, this clonotype turned up a few times. V gene TRBV20-1 combines with J gene TRBJ2-3; D gene uncertain. The V gene's germline CDR1 is DFQATT and CDR2 SNEGSKA (reference sequence). The length of the CDR3 is 15 residues. V gave up 1 base and J gave up 0 bases, with 11 bases separating them. CDR3 sequence reads: CSARVRLASTDTQYF. CDR3 DNA: TGCAGTGCTAGAGTTCGGCTTGCTAGCACAGATACGCAGTATTTT.

The J gene is TRBJ1-1, the V gene TRBV7-8; D possibly corresponds to TRBD1 (5 bases). Germline V CDR1 and CDR2: SGHVS, FQNEAQ. CDR3 length: 17 residues. V was trimmed by 2 bases and J by 1 base, leaving 17 bases between them. CDR3 sequence: CASSLIPPSGGNTEAFF. CDR3 nucleotides: TGTGCCAGCAGCTTAATCCCCCCCTCGGGGGGGAACACTGAAGCTTTCTTT.

The chain has TRBV4-1 and TRBJ1-2; the D is unclear. Trimming cost V 4 bases and J 8 bases, with 14 bases left between them. CDR3 length equals 13 residues. Germline loops: CDR1 MGHRA, CDR2 YSYEKL. CDR3 nucleotide sequence: TGCGCCAGCAGCCTCTCTAGGAATGTCGGCTACACCTTC. It translates to CASSLSRNVGYTF.

The chain has TRBV25-1 and TRBJ1-4; 7 nucleotides agree with TRBD1. CDR1 MGHDK and CDR2 SYGVNS come from the germline V gene. The CDR3 runs 14 residues. Trimming cost V 6 bases and J 7 bases; bases outside gene matches: 8. The CDR3 DNA reads TGTGCCAGCAGCCACAACAGGGGTGGTGAAAAACTGTTTTTT. Translated, it gives CASSHNRGGEKLFF.

CDR3 in amino acids: CASTLGTGGNTIYF. The CDR3 DNA is TGTGCCAGCACCTTAGGGACAGGCGGAAACACCATATATTTT. This chain joins TRBV12-3 or TRBV12-4 and TRBJ1-3; 8 nucleotides line up with TRBD1. This CDR3 comprises 14 residues. Trimming at V came to 7 bases and at J to 4 bases, leaving 6 bases not matched to a gene.

This chain links TRBV3-1 with TRBJ2-3, with a weak D call TRBD2 (5 bases). V dropped 2 bases and J dropped 1 base, with 10 bases sitting between them. The germline gives CDR1 LGHDT, CDR2 YNNKEL (reference sequence). There are 15 residues in the CDR3. The CDR3 DNA reads as TGTGCCAGCAGCCAATTCGAGGGAGGCACAGATACGCAGTATTTT. Translation gives CASSQFEGGTDTQYF.

V and J are TRBV12-3 or TRBV12-4 and TRBJ2-3; D remains ambiguous. This CDR3 has 16 amino acids. Deletions cut 7 bases from V and 0 bases from J, with 17 bases between. The CDR3 nucleotides read TGTGCCAGCACTATAGGGTGGGGATCTAGCACAGATACGCAGTATTTT. It codes for CASTIGWGSSTDTQYF.

This clonotype was counted a few times. The chain carries TRBV4-3 and TRBJ2-3, with D hard to call. Germline-derived CDR1 and CDR2 are LGHNA and YSLEER. The CDR3 is made up of 17 amino acids. The V end was cut by 0 bases, the J end by 1 base, with 14 bases between. CDR3 sequence reads: CASSQDSLSLGTDTQYF. CDR3 DNA: TGCGCCAGCAGCCAAGATTCCCTATCCCTGGGCACAGATACGCAGTATTTT.

This clonotype came up a few times. The V call is TRBV20-1, the J call TRBJ2-1; D gene unclear. Trimming left V 6 bases short and J 10 bases short, with 13 bases between. CDR3 length equals 11 residues. The V gene's germline CDR1 is DFQATT and CDR2 SNEGSKA (reference sequence). The CDR3 sequence: CSAPRVWEQFF. The DNA of the CDR3 is TGCAGTGCCCCCAGAGTGTGGGAGCAGTTCTTC.

This clonotype was seen only a few times. The rearrangement links TRBV20-1 to TRBJ2-3; 7 bases are shared with TRBD1. With 1 base clipped from V and 2 bases from J, the junction kept 3 bases outside the gene matches. The CDR3 extends over 14 amino acids. Germline V gives CDR1 DFQATT, CDR2 SNEGSKA (reference sequence). DNA for the CDR3: TGCAGTGCTAGAGGGGGGACAGCCACAGATACGCAGTATTTT. Protein sequence: CSARGGTATDTQYF.

A word on this clonotype: This may arise from a read error, as a much more abundant clone is one base away. V usage is TRBV2 and J usage is TRBJ2-3; tentatively, D is TRBD1 (6 bases). CDR3 size: 13 residues. V lost 6 bases, J lost 2 bases, and 9 bases lay in between. The germline V gene has CDR1 SNHLY and CDR2 FYNNEI. In DNA, the CDR3 is TGTGCCAGCAGGGACAGTTTCACAGATACGCAGTATTTT. Protein product: CASRDSFTDTQYF.

The chain joins TRBV12-5 to TRBJ1-4; 7 bases are shared with TRBD1. The germline gives CDR1 LGHNT, CDR2 FRNRAP. The CDR3 is made up of 17 amino acids. Germline trimming cut 0 bases from V and 8 bases from J; bases unmatched to any gene: 12. CDR3 sequence reads: CASGLVLRGGVREKLFF. CDR3 DNA: TGTGCTAGTGGTTTGGTACTTCGAGGGGGCGTTCGCGAAAAACTGTTTTTT.

This clonotype was picked up a small number of times. This chain links TRBV5-1 with TRBJ2-1, with 7 nucleotides matching TRBD1. The CDR3 has 16 residues. Germline assignment: CDR1 SGHRS and CDR2 YFSETQ. V was pared by 4 bases and J by 6 bases, with 13 bases of the junction left unmatched. For the CDR3, the DNA is TGCGCCAGCAGCCTAATACCCGACAGGGCGGGCAATGAGCAGTTCTTC. Its translation: CASSLIPDRAGNEQFF.

This clonotype was counted a few times. The chain joins TRBV20-1 to TRBJ1-2; D call uncertain. The V gene lost 4 bases and the J gene lost 4 bases, with 19 bases spanning the gap. Per germline, CDR1 DFQATT and CDR2 SNEGSKA (reference sequence). CDR3 size: 15 residues. CDR3 sequence reads: CSANLPVTVGYGYTF. The CDR3 DNA reads TGCAGTGCTAATTTGCCGGTAACTGTGGGCTATGGCTACACCTTC.